This is a list of T cell receptor beta chains from one sample in a study of cytomegalovirus exposure and HLA in healthy donors. Data came from immunoSEQ multiplex PCR; TCRdb stores just in-frame clones and leaves some out. This repertoire shows under 250,000 clones, roughly 85% found once; its top ten account for roughly 6%. The specimen sequenced was PBMCs. The receptors here all came from a woman aged 18-35 years in good health and CMV-seronegative. Both conserved end residues are part of each CDR3. A D gene is named only where the DNA matches it firmly. Size values are once, few and many counts, or a class for expanded clones, and some rows have none.

CASSLGEGTSYEQYF	TGCGCCAGCAGCTTGGGCGAGGGAACGTCCTACGAGCAGTACTTC	NA	TRBV5-1	TRBJ2-7	NA	15
CASSPVAGTSSYEQYF	TGTGCCAGCTCACCAGTAGCCGGGACATCCTCCTACGAGCAGTACTTC	NA	TRBV18	TRBJ2-7	NA	16
CASSPATSYNEQFF	TGCGCCAGCAGCCCCGCGACTAGCTACAATGAGCAGTTCTTC	NA	TRBV4-1	TRBJ2-1	NA	14
CASSRQGANEKLFF	TGTGCCAGCAGCAGGCAGGGAGCTAATGAAAAACTGTTTTTT	NA	TRBV9	TRBJ1-4	NA	14
CASSQTNLVYEQYF	TGTGCCAGCAGCCAGACCAATCTAGTCTACGAGCAGTACTTC	NA	TRBV13	TRBJ2-7	NA	14
CASRPSGSRNEQFF	TGTGCCAGCAGACCTAGCGGGAGTAGGAATGAGCAGTTCTTC	TRBD2	TRBV6-5	TRBJ2-1	NA	14
CAWTGALNEQFF	TGTGCCTGGACGGGGGCGCTCAATGAGCAGTTCTTC	NA	TRBV30	TRBJ2-1	NA	12
CASEASGGSGELFF	TGCGCCAGTGAGGCTAGCGGGGGATCCGGGGAGCTGTTTTTT	TRBD2	TRBV5-1	TRBJ2-2	NA	14
CASSPPGGDTGELFF	TGTGCCAGCAGTCCCCCCGGGGGTGACACCGGGGAGCTGTTTTTT	NA	TRBV27	TRBJ2-2	NA	15
CASNQGRRSSYEQYF	TGTGCCAGCAACCAAGGACGTAGGAGCTCCTACGAGCAGTACTTC	NA	TRBV6-1	TRBJ2-7	NA	15
CASSSSPNTEAFF	TGTGCCAGCAGCTCTAGCCCGAACACTGAAGCTTTCTTT	NA	TRBV7-3	TRBJ1-1	NA	13
CASSALTWAGELFF	TGTGCCAGCAGCGCCCTTACCTGGGCCGGGGAGCTGTTTTTT	NA	TRBV9	TRBJ2-2	NA	14
CASSLGARDRQPQHF	TGTGCCAGCAGCTTAGGGGCCAGGGATCGTCAGCCCCAGCATTTT	NA	TRBV7-2	TRBJ1-5	NA	15
CAWSAGGRDNEQFF	TGTGCCTGGAGTGCCGGCGGAAGGGACAATGAGCAGTTCTTC	NA	TRBV30	TRBJ2-1	NA	14
CAWDGDRSNSPLHF	TGTGCCTGGGACGGGGACAGAAGTAATTCACCCCTCCACTTT	TRBD1	TRBV30	TRBJ1-6	NA	14
CASSPGHWNTGELFF	TGTGCCAGCAGTCCGGGACATTGGAACACCGGGGAGCTGTTTTTT	NA	TRBV2	TRBJ2-2	NA	15
CASSQGGTGNTIYF	TGCGCCAGCAGCCAAGGGGGCACTGGAAACACCATATATTTT	NA	TRBV4-1	TRBJ1-3	NA	14
CASSALSPAGNEQFF	TGTGCCAGCAGCGCCCTGAGTCCAGCGGGGAATGAGCAGTTCTTC	TRBD2	TRBV27	TRBJ2-1	NA	15
CASSQDRRQGLNQPQHF	TGTGCCAGCAGCCAAGATCGGCGACAGGGTCTCAATCAGCCCCAGCATTTT	TRBD1	TRBV4-2	TRBJ1-5	once	17
CSGSRGPSEQYF	TGCAGCGGCTCCAGGGGGCCCTCCGAGCAGTACTTC	TRBD1	TRBV29-1	TRBJ2-7	NA	12